Presented here are 25 T cell receptor beta chains from one specimen sequenced in a study of blood T cell repertoires in COVID-19. The method was immunoSEQ multiplex PCR; TCRdb's version includes in-frame clones alone and lacks a portion of them. The sample lists 200,000 to 250,000 clones, over 80% occurring once. Sample: PBMCs or T cells enriched from blood (not recorded which). Receptor source: a woman aged 25 to 39 who had been exposed to COVID-19.

A few counts support this clone. The chain recombines TRBV5-1 with TRBJ2-1; D is possibly TRBD2 (5 bases). This CDR3 is built from 16 residues. The germline V gene has CDR1 SGHRS and CDR2 YFSETQ. V shed 0 bases and J shed 0 bases, with 10 bases lying between them. CDR3 sequence: CASSLVGTSSYNEQFF. CDR3 bases: TGCGCCAGCAGCTTGGTTGGAACTAGCTCCTACAATGAGCAGTTCTTC.

The chain carries TRBV28 and TRBJ1-4; D is uncertain. The CDR3 extends over 15 amino acids. The germline CDR1 and CDR2 sequences are MDHEN and SYDVKM. With 3 bases removed from V and 7 bases from J, the gap between germline ends came to 15 bases. CDR3 sequence: CASSFGSSGSEKLFF. The CDR3 nucleotides are TGTGCCAGCAGTTTTGGGTCTTCGGGGAGTGAAAAACTGTTTTTT.

This chain links TRBV5-1 with TRBJ2-7, with 8 bases lining up with TRBD1. The CDR3 is 14 amino acids. The V gene end was trimmed by 4 bases and the J gene end by 1 base; junction bases not matched to a gene: 4. Germline assignment: CDR1 SGHRS and CDR2 YFSETQ. CDR3 DNA: TGCGCCAGCAGCCCGGACAGGGATTCCTACGAGCAGTACTTC. Translated: CASSPDRDSYEQYF. Full variable domain (rest looked up from reference TRBV5-1 and TRBJ2-7): KAGVTQTPRYLIKTRGQQVTLSCSPISGHRSVSWYQQTPGQGLQFLFEYFSETQRNKGNFPGRFSGRQFSNSRSEMNVSTLELGDSALYLCASSPDRDSYEQYFGPGTRLTVT.

The gene calls are TRBV2 and TRBJ2-7; TRBD2 matches at 7 bases. This CDR3 has 14 residues. Looked up from germline, CDR1 is SNHLY and CDR2 is FYNNEI. J was trimmed by 2 bases and V by 8 bases; bases with no gene match: 9. CDR3 protein: CASVTGGRTYEQYF. The DNA of the CDR3 is TGTGCCAGCGTGACGGGGGGACGCACCTACGAGCAGTACTTC. Full variable domain (outside the CDR3, taken from reference TRBV2 and TRBJ2-7): EPEVTQTPSHQVTQMGQEVILRCVPISNHLYFYWYRQILGQKVEFLVSFYNNEISEKSEIFDDQFSVERPDGSNFTLKIRSTKLEDSAMYFCASVTGGRTYEQYFGPGTRLTVT.

J is TRBJ2-2 and V is TRBV9, with 7 positions matching TRBD1. In germline, CDR1 is SGDLS, CDR2 YYNGEE. Trimming took 0 bases from V and 4 from J; bases not matched to a gene: 6. CDR3 size: 16 residues. CDR3 region: CASSVDFPGGTGELFF. The CDR3 coding sequence is TGTGCCAGCAGCGTAGATTTCCCAGGGGGCACCGGGGAGCTGTTTTTT.

The chain uses TRBV5-6 and TRBJ1-4, with D unresolved. CDR1 SGHDT and CDR2 YYEEEE come from the germline V gene. Deletions cut 0 bases from V and 6 bases from J, with 12 bases between. The CDR3 runs to 15 residues. The CDR3 DNA is TGTGCCAGCAGCTTGGCCCAGGAGGGAGATGAAAAACTGTTTTTT. It encodes CASSLAQEGDEKLFF.

The chain combines TRBV20-1 with TRBJ2-1, with a tentative D call TRBD2 (5 bases). CDR3 length: 16 amino acids. Germline V gene sequence: CDR1 DFQATT, CDR2 SNEGSKA (reference sequence). Trimming stripped 3 bases from V and 4 bases from J, with 19 bases between. CDR3 in DNA: TGCAGTGCTAGTCCCACGACTAAGCGCCTATACAATGAGCAGTTCTTC. It encodes CSASPTTKRLYNEQFF.

CDR3 sequence: CSVDRGTGELFF. The CDR3 bases are TGCAGCGTTGACAGGGGGACCGGGGAGCTGTTTTTT. This chain uses TRBV29-1 with TRBJ2-2; 7 nucleotides line up with TRBD1. The CDR3 has 12 amino acids. V shed 3 bases and J 5 bases; nucleotides not matched to a gene: 0. Germline CDR1 is SQVTM and CDR2 is ANQGSEA.

This chain joins TRBV6-5 and TRBJ2-5; D possibly corresponds to TRBD1 (5 bases). V lost 4 bases, J lost 5 bases, and 8 bases lay in between. Germline V lookup: CDR1 MNHEY, CDR2 SVGAGI. CDR3 length equals 12 residues. In DNA form, the CDR3 reads TGTGCCAGCAGTTCCAGGGCGGAGACCCAGTACTTC. This sequence encodes CASSSRAETQYF.

Comments on this clone: Other DNA sequences of this sample code for an identical CDR3. The chain links TRBV7-3 to TRBJ2-3; TRBD2 matches 8 bases. The germline V gene has CDR1 SGHTA and CDR2 FQGTGA. The CDR3 extends over 14 amino acids. J lost 4 bases, V lost 5 bases, and 5 bases had no gene match. The CDR3 sequence: CASSPGLASDTQYF. The CDR3 DNA follows: TGTGCCAGCAGCCCAGGACTAGCTTCAGATACGCAGTATTTT.

V is TRBV13 and J is TRBJ2-7, with 9 bases identical to TRBD1. V lost 6 bases to trimming and J lost 3 bases; unmatched junction nucleotides: 9. The CDR3 consists of 15 residues. Germline V lookup: CDR1 PRHDT, CDR2 FYEKMQ (reference sequence). The CDR3 sequence is CASRNAGTGNYEQYF. The CDR3 DNA is TGTGCCAGCAGGAACGCCGGGACAGGGAACTACGAGCAGTACTTC.

This chain joins TRBV30 and TRBJ1-1; tentative D call: TRBD1 (6 bases). Germline-derived CDR1 and CDR2 are GTSNPN and SVGIG (reference sequence). The CDR3 totals 10 residues. CDR3 nucleotides: TGTGCTTGGGGCCAGGGGGAAGCTTTCTTT. It encodes CAWGQGEAFF.

The chain recombines TRBV7-3 with TRBJ1-2, with 7 bases fitting TRBD1. Germline lookup yields CDR1 SGHTA and CDR2 FQGTGA. V was pared by 5 bases and J by 4 bases, with 13 bases of the junction left unmatched. This CDR3 has 16 amino acids. The chain's CDR3 is CASSPTPGQKLYGYTF. CDR3 sequence (DNA): TGTGCCAGCAGCCCTACGCCGGGACAGAAACTCTATGGCTACACCTTC.

This chain links TRBV12-3 or TRBV12-4 with TRBJ2-2; D possibly corresponds to TRBD2 (6 bases). The CDR3 is 13 amino acids. The V and J ends lost 11 bases and 4 bases respectively, with 14 bases between them. For the CDR3, the DNA is TGTGCCCCCTCTAGGAGGGCCACCGGGGAGCTGTTTTTT. This encodes CAPSRRATGELFF.

The chain links TRBV7-3 to TRBJ2-2; no definite D call. Germline lookup yields CDR1 SGHTA and CDR2 FQGTGA. Trimming shortened V by 2 bases and J by 5 bases, and 9 bases separated the two germline ends. The CDR3 extends over 14 amino acids. CDR3 region: CASSLLSYTGELFF. Here the CDR3 DNA reads TGTGCCAGCAGCTTACTTAGCTATACCGGGGAGCTGTTTTTT.

J is TRBJ2-7 and V is TRBV6-5; D possibly corresponds to TRBD2 (6 bases). Deletions cut 4 bases from V and 4 bases from J, with 17 bases between. This CDR3 has 15 residues. The germline V gene has CDR1 MNHEY and CDR2 SVGAGI. The CDR3 nucleotides read TGTGCCAGCAGTTCTGGGACTCGACTTTTTTACGAGCAGTACTTC. Amino acids: CASSSGTRLFYEQYF.

The rearrangement uses TRBV5-4 and TRBJ2-2; weak D call: TRBD2 (6 bases). This CDR3 has 16 residues. With 4 bases removed from V and 4 bases from J, the gap between germline ends came to 17 bases. Germline values: CDR1 SGHNT, CDR2 YYREEE (reference sequence). The CDR3 sequence is CASSPYGGDSTGELFF. DNA for the CDR3: TGTGCCAGCAGCCCCTATGGCGGGGATAGCACCGGGGAGCTGTTTTTT.

The chain carries TRBV20-1 and TRBJ2-4; possibly TRBD2 for D (7 bases). Germline values: CDR1 DFQATT, CDR2 SNEGSKA (reference sequence). V dropped 3 bases and J dropped 1 base, with 13 bases sitting between them. The CDR3 runs 15 residues. The CDR3 DNA sequence: TGCAGTGCTAGTTCGAGGGGGGGGGCCAAAAACATTCAGTACTTC. Translation: CSASSRGGAKNIQYF.

This clone was detected only a few times. The chain has TRBV11-2 and TRBJ2-1, with a possible D match to TRBD2 (5 bases). This CDR3 spans 15 amino acids. CDR1 SGHAT and CDR2 FQNNGV come from the germline V gene. V was pared by 0 bases and J by 7 bases, with 13 bases between. The CDR3 region has the DNA TGTGCCAGCAGCTTAGATGGTGGTCGCGGGAATGAGCAGTTCTTC. It is translated as CASSLDGGRGNEQFF.

The chain recombines TRBV19 with TRBJ2-3, with 10 bases identical to TRBD2. In germline, CDR1 is LNHDA, CDR2 SQIVND (reference sequence). V trimming: 6 bases; J trimming: 1 base; junction bases outside the gene matches: 7. This CDR3 has 16 residues. The CDR3 here is CASSQLLAGGTDTQYF. The CDR3 DNA reads TGTGCCAGTAGCCAACTCCTAGCGGGAGGCACAGATACGCAGTATTTT.

This clone is a singleton in its sample. The chain employs TRBV6-5 and TRBJ1-6; D may be TRBD1 (6 bases). This CDR3 region has 13 residues. Germline assignment: CDR1 MNHEY and CDR2 SVGAGI. CDR3: CASGRQEKSPLHF. CDR3 coding DNA: TGTGCAAGCGGGCGACAGGAGAAATCACCCCTCCACTTT.

V gene TRBV6-5 combines with J gene TRBJ1-3; D is undetermined. Germline CDR1 is MNHEY and CDR2 is SVGAGI. Trimming left V 9 bases short and J 0 bases short, with 9 bases between. The CDR3 is 13 residues long. The CDR3 sequence is CAREGVSGNTIYF. The CDR3 DNA reads TGTGCCAGAGAGGGCGTCTCTGGAAACACCATATATTTT.

The chain joins TRBV5-1 to TRBJ2-5, with D possibly TRBD2 on 7 matching bases. The CDR3 spans 14 residues. V dropped 3 bases and J dropped 5 bases, with 14 bases sitting between them. The germline V gene has CDR1 SGHRS and CDR2 YFSETQ. The CDR3 bases are TGCGCCAGCAGCTACCTCGGGGGGCGGGAGACCCAGTACTTC. It specifies CASSYLGGRETQYF.

V gene TRBV7-6 combines with J gene TRBJ2-5; TRBD2 agrees at 8 bases. In germline, CDR1 is SGHVS, CDR2 FNYEAQ. V shed 0 bases and J 0 bases; nucleotides not matched to a gene: 15. The CDR3 runs 20 residues. The CDR3, as DNA: TGTGCCAGCAGCTTAGCGATAACCGCGGGACTAGGGGACGACCAAGAGACCCAGTACTTC. As protein: CASSLAITAGLGDDQETQYF.

The genes are TRBV30 and TRBJ1-1; D remains ambiguous. V was clipped by 2 bases and J by 0 bases, with 7 bases between them. The CDR3 covers 13 residues. Germline V lookup: CDR1 GTSNPN, CDR2 SVGIG (reference sequence). The CDR3 protein is CAWSYIMNTEAFF. Here the CDR3 DNA reads TGTGCCTGGAGTTACATCATGAACACTGAAGCTTTCTTT.